Listed below are T cell receptor beta chains from one sample, sequenced in a study of type 1 regulatory T cells. TCRdb passed the reads through MiXCR, listing each CDR3 protein once. The repertoire holds 13,000 to 15,000 distinct CDR3 sequences, with approximately 13% as singletons. No antigen is known for these receptors. Sequences were obtained from cultured T cells, either the whole culture or a sorted T cell fraction (not recorded which). The receptors here all came from a human donor in good health. Each CDR3 is given with its conserved first and last residue. The D gene is left open where the match is weak. Clone sizes are given selectively: once, few, many, or a class where the clone is expanded.

j_call clone_size d_call v_call cdr3_nt cdr3_aa
TRBJ1-2 few . TRBV6-1 TGTGCCAGCAGCCCGAGTGAGGGCTACACCTTC CASSPSEGYTF
TRBJ2-2 . TRBD2 TRBV20-1 TGCAGTGCTAGAGTGAGCGGGAGGGTGGACACCGGGGAGCTGTTTTTT CSARVSGRVDTGELFF
TRBJ2-3 many . TRBV18 TGTGCCAGCTCATCTCCGAGCGAAGGGGCAGATACGCAGTATTTT CASSSPSEGADTQYF
TRBJ2-7 few . TRBV20-1 TGCAGTGCTAGTGGGGGGTCGGTGTACGAGCAGTACTTC CSASGGSVYEQYF
TRBJ2-3 . TRBD1 TRBV30 TGTGCCTGGAGAAGACAGGGTCCAGATACGCAGTATTTT CAWRRQGPDTQYF
TRBJ2-2 many . TRBV30 TGTGCCTGGAGGAGGGGGAGGAGGACCGGGGAGCTGTTTTTT CAWRRGRRTGELFF
TRBJ1-1 . TRBD1 TRBV28 TGTGCCAGCAGTTCCACAGGGGAAGCATTGGGTGAAGCTTTCTTT CASSSTGEALGEAFF
TRBJ2-2 . . TRBV9 TGTGCCAGCAGCGTAGGGCCGGCCGGGGAGCTGTTTTTT CASSVGPAGELFF
TRBJ2-5 few . TRBV10-3 TGTGCCATCAGTGATACGGAGACCCAGTACTTC CAISDTETQYF
TRBJ2-1 medium-sized . TRBV12-3/TRBV12-4 TGTGCCAGCAGTCCGCAGACTCGATCCTACAATGAGCAGTTCTTC CASSPQTRSYNEQFF
TRBJ1-6 . . TRBV5-1 TGCGCCAGCGGCCTTACAGGCGCCTCTGGGTCACCCCTCCACTTT CASGLTGASGSPLHF
TRBJ1-5 . TRBD1 TRBV12-3/TRBV12-4 TGTGCCAGCAGCCTGACAGGGACGGATCAGCCCCAGCATTTT CASSLTGTDQPQHF
TRBJ1-1 few . TRBV30 TGTGCCTGGATAGGCACTGAAGCTTTCTTT CAWIGTEAFF
TRBJ2-1 medium-sized TRBD2 TRBV2 TGTGCCAGCAGTGAATTACTAGCGGGTGGGAATGAGCAGTTCTTC CASSELLAGGNEQFF
TRBJ2-3 few . TRBV29-1 TGCAGCGTCGATCAAGTTCGCACAGATACGCAGTATTTT CSVDQVRTDTQYF
TRBJ1-3 many TRBD1 TRBV6-5 TGTGCCAGCAAATCGGACAGGGTCGCTGGAAACACCATATATTTT CASKSDRVAGNTIYF
TRBJ2-5 many TRBD1 TRBV7-2 TGTGCCAGCAGCGTGACCGGGACAGGTCTAAGGACCCAGTACTTC CASSVTGTGLRTQYF
TRBJ2-5 few . TRBV29-1 TGCAGCGCGTCGGCGGTTCAAGAGACCCAGTACTTC CSASAVQETQYF
TRBJ2-3 . TRBD2 TRBV5-1 TGCGCCAGCAGGCCCGTAGCGGGAGTGGATACGCAGTATTTT CASRPVAGVDTQYF
TRBJ2-1 . . TRBV5-8 TGTGCCAGCAGCTTGGCGGGGGAGCACTTAAATGAGCAGTTCTTC CASSLAGEHLNEQFF
TRBJ2-3 few . TRBV28 TGTGCCAGCAGTCTAACAGGGATTAGCACAGATACGCAGTATTTT CASSLTGISTDTQYF
TRBJ2-7 many . TRBV15 TGTGCCACCAGCAGAGATTATACCGACGAGCAGTACTTC CATSRDYTDEQYF
TRBJ1-1 many . TRBV20-1 TGCAGTGCTAGAGGGTCACAAAGTGAAGCTTTCTTT CSARGSQSEAFF
TRBJ2-1 many TRBD2 TRBV18 TGTGCCAGCTCACAGGGTTCCACAGCGGGAGATTACAATGAGCAGTTCTTC CASSQGSTAGDYNEQFF
TRBJ2-1 few TRBD2 TRBV29-1 TGCAGCGTTGAAGATCCCCTAGCGGGAGTTAGTGGGGAGCAGTTCTTC CSVEDPLAGVSGEQFF
TRBJ1-4 many . TRBV10-3 TGTGCCATCAGTGAGCACAGCTCCGAAAAACTGTTTTTT CAISEHSSEKLFF
TRBJ1-2 many . TRBV29-1 TGCAGCACCGAAACAGGGAGAGGCTACACCTTC CSTETGRGYTF
TRBJ2-1 . . TRBV7-6 TGTGCCAGCAGCTTAGCTCCTACGGAGAGCTCCTACAATGAGCAGTTCTTC CASSLAPTESSYNEQFF
TRBJ2-6 many . TRBV4-2 TGTGCCAGCAGCCAAAATCTAAAAGGAGGATCTGGGGCCAACGTCCTGACTTTC CASSQNLKGGSGANVLTF
TRBJ2-1 many . TRBV12-3/TRBV12-4 TGTGCCAGCAGCCCGGGACTCACCTACTACAATGAGCAGTTCTTC CASSPGLTYYNEQFF
TRBJ2-1 many . TRBV7-6 TGTGCCAGCAGCTTAGTCGGACTTCTAGCCAGTGAGCAGTTCTTC CASSLVGLLASEQFF
TRBJ2-5 few TRBD1 TRBV20-1 TGCAGTGCCGAGACAGGGGGTCAAGAGACCCAGTACTTC CSAETGGQETQYF
TRBJ1-1 once TRBD1 TRBV6-6 TGTGCCAGCATGCAGGGGGCGGGGAACACTGAAGCTTTCTTT CASMQGAGNTEAFF
TRBJ2-2 . . TRBV9 TGTGCCAGCAGCGTAGGGCCCGGATTGAACACCGGGGAGCTGTTTTTT CASSVGPGLNTGELFF
TRBJ1-3 few . TRBV15 TGTGCCACCAGCAGAGATCCCGGGGCTGGAAACACCATATATTTT CATSRDPGAGNTIYF
TRBJ2-1 many . TRBV28 TGTGCCAGCAATGAGGGGGGAAAAAATGAGCAGTTCTTC CASNEGGKNEQFF
TRBJ2-1 medium-sized TRBD2 TRBV11-1 TGTGCCAGCAGCTTACGTAGCGGGAGCTTCAATGAGCAGTTCTTC CASSLRSGSFNEQFF
TRBJ1-4 many TRBD1 TRBV28 TGTGCCAGCAAACAGGGGAGTGAAAAACTGTTTTTT CASKQGSEKLFF
TRBJ1-4 many . TRBV6-5 TGTGCCAGCTGTAGAACCAGGGGCCGTGAAAAACTGTTTTTT CASCRTRGREKLFF
TRBJ1-5 many TRBD1 TRBV7-2 TGTGCCAGCAGCACTCAGGGGGCGGGTCAGCCCCAGCATTTT CASSTQGAGQPQHF
TRBJ2-7 . TRBD2 TRBV7-2 TGTGCCAGCAGCTTACCCCGCGGGGCTAGCGGGAGTCGTTTCGGTACCTACGAGCAGTACTTC CASSLPRGASGSRFGTYEQYF
TRBJ1-1 few . TRBV27 TGTGCCAGCAGTCTTTTCCAGGTCGGCAACACTGAAGCTTTCTTT CASSLFQVGNTEAFF
TRBJ2-6 . . TRBV11-1 TGTGCCAGCAGCTTCTCTGGGACCAACGTCCTGACTTTC CASSFSGTNVLTF
TRBJ2-7 medium-sized TRBD2 TRBV18 TGTGCCAGCTCATCCCGACTAGCGGGAGTTGCAGAAAGACACGAGCAGTACTTC CASSSRLAGVAERHEQYF
TRBJ1-5 many TRBD1 TRBV20-1 TGCAGTGCTCTTAGACAGGGGAATCAGCCCCAGCATTTT CSALRQGNQPQHF
TRBJ1-1 medium-sized TRBD1 TRBV6-6 TGTGCCAGCAGTACGGGACAGGGGAACACTGAAGCTTTCTTT CASSTGQGNTEAFF
TRBJ1-5 . . TRBV3-1 TGTGCCGGTAGCTATAGGGATCAGCCCCAGCATTTT CAGSYRDQPQHF
TRBJ2-2 . . TRBV5-5 TGCGCCAGCAGCTTGAATAGGGTCTCCCTGATGAACACCGGGGAGCCGTTTTTT CASSLNRVSLMNTGEPFF
TRBJ1-1 many . TRBV20-1 TGCACCGGCACCCGGGGCGGTGGTACTGAAGCTTTCTTT CTGTRGGGTEAFF
TRBJ2-6 many TRBD1 TRBV5-1 TGCGCCAGCAGCCAACGGACAGGAGACTCTGGGGCCAACGTCCTGACTTTC CASSQRTGDSGANVLTF
TRBJ2-1 . . TRBV5-1 TGCGCCAGCAGCTTGGGTGGGGGAAGCTCCTACAATGAGCAGTTCTTC CASSLGGGSSYNEQFF
TRBJ2-3 . . TRBV27 TGTGCCAGCAGCCGCGGGGACAGCACAGATACGCAGTATTTT CASSRGDSTDTQYF
TRBJ2-5 many . TRBV5-8 TGTGCCAGCAGCTTCGCCCGGGGAGTGGGGACCCAGTACTTC CASSFARGVGTQYF
TRBJ2-4 many . TRBV20-1 TGCAGTGCAGTTGGGTATGAGGCCAAAAACATTCAGTACTTC CSAVGYEAKNIQYF
TRBJ1-2 many . TRBV27 TGTGCCAGCAGTGGGACGGCGACCTATGGCTACACCTTC CASSGTATYGYTF